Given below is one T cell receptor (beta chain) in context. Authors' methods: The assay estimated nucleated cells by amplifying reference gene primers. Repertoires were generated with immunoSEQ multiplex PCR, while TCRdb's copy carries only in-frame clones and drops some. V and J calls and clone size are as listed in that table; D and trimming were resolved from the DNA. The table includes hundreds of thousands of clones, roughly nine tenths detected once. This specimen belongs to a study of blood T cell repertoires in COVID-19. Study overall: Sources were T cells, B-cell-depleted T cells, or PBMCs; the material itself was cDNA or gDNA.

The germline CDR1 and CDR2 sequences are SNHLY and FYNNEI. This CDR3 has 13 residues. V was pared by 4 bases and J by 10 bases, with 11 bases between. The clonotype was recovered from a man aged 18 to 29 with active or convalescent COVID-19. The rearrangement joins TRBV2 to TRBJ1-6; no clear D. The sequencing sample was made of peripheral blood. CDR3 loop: CASSARLQSPLHF. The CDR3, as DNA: TGTGCCAGCAGTGCGCGACTTCAATCACCCCTCCACTTT. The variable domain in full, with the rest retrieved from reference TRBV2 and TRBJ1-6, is EPEVTQTPSHQVTQMGQEVILRCVPISNHLYFYWYRQILGQKVEFLVSFYNNEISEKSEIFDDQFSVERPDGSNFTLKIRSTKLEDSAMYFCASSARLQSPLHFGNGTRLTVT.